The rows below give T cell receptor beta chains drawn from one sample of a study of T cell repertoires in cytomegalovirus infection. For these receptors, no antigen is known. From the reads, TCRdb called clonotypes with MiXCR, one entry per CDR3 protein. The table shows fewer than 950,000 distinct CDR3 sequences, with 30% to 35% occurring only once. The material was cultured CD8+ T cells from PBMCs, obtained from culture after CMV antigen stimulation. The receptors come from a human donor in good health (CMV status not recorded). Some clones in this sample may be carry-over from other donors' samples. Both conserved end residues are part of each CDR3. The order of the fields is J gene, V gene, D gene, clone size, CDR3 DNA, CDR3 protein. The D gene is left open where the match is weak. Only part of the rows carry a size: once, few, many, or a class if the clone is expanded.

TRBJ1-5 TRBV7-2 . . TGTGCCAGCAGCTCTACAGGAGGGAAAAATCAGCCCCAGCATTTT CASSSTGGKNQPQHF
TRBJ2-2 TRBV7-2 TRBD2 many TGTGCCAGCAGCTTAACTAGCGGGATAGACACCGGGGAGCTGTTTTTT CASSLTSGIDTGELFF
TRBJ2-1 TRBV5-1 . . TGCGCCAGCAGCTTGAGTATCCAGACAGGTGACAATGAGCAGTTCTTC CASSLSIQTGDNEQFF
TRBJ1-5 TRBV18 . few TGTGCCAGCTCATACAGGGCCCAGCCCCAGCATTTT CASSYRAQPQHF
TRBJ1-4 TRBV11-1 . . TGTGCCAGCAGCTTTCCGGGGGCTGAAAAACTGTTTTTT CASSFPGAEKLFF
TRBJ2-1 TRBV7-2 . many TGTGCCAGCAGCTGGTCCCGGGACCCCTGTTTCTTC CASSWSRDPCFF
TRBJ2-5 TRBV6-5 . few TGTGCCAGCAGTCGGGACGTAAAGACCCAGTACTTC CASSRDVKTQYF
TRBJ1-3 TRBV6-6 . few TGTGCCAGCAGGGATACAGGGCTGGTCTCTGGAAACACCATATATTTT CASRDTGLVSGNTIYF
TRBJ1-4 TRBV4-1 TRBD1 . TGCGCCAGCAGCCAAGGCGGACAGGCAACTAATGAAAAACTGTTTTTT CASSQGGQATNEKLFF
TRBJ2-3 TRBV4-2 TRBD1 . TGTGCCAGCAGCCAGGGACAGGGTGATACGCAGTATTTT CASSQGQGDTQYF
TRBJ1-4 TRBV4-1 . once TGCGCCAGCAGCCGGTCGGACGGAGCTAATGAAAAACTGTTTTTT CASSRSDGANEKLFF
TRBJ1-1 TRBV19 . . TGTGCCAGTAGTATCGCCACTGAAGCTTTCTTT CASSIATEAFF
TRBJ2-2 TRBV7-9 . . TGTGCCAGCAGCTTAGCTGTACTACCAACTCCGAACACCGGGGAGCTGTTTTTT CASSLAVLPTPNTGELFF
TRBJ2-7 TRBV12-3/TRBV12-4 . few TGTGCCAGCACCCCTCAGGGGAGGTCCGACGAGCAGTACTTC CASTPQGRSDEQYF
TRBJ2-5 TRBV19 TRBD2 . TGTGCCACACGACTAGCGGGGGGCCAAGAGACCCAGTACTTC CATRLAGGQETQYF
TRBJ2-3 TRBV27 TRBD2 . TGTGCCAGCAGTTTATCAGCGGGGCTCCGCACAGATACGCAGTATTTT CASSLSAGLRTDTQYF
TRBJ1-1 TRBV6-6 . many TGTGCCAGCAGTTACAAGGGGGGTTATACGAACACTGAAGCTTTCTTT CASSYKGGYTNTEAFF
TRBJ1-2 TRBV5-8 . . TGTGCCAGCAGCTTGGGAGACACCTCTTGGGGCTACACCTTC CASSLGDTSWGYTF
TRBJ1-6 TRBV6-1 TRBD1 few TGTGCCAGCAGTCTTCAGACAGGGGGAGGATCACCCCTCCACTTT CASSLQTGGGSPLHF
TRBJ2-7 TRBV7-6 . few TGTGCCAGCAGCTTAGTGACGTCACAGGTCTACGTCTACGAGCAGTACTTC CASSLVTSQVYVYEQYF
TRBJ1-1 TRBV9 . . TGTGCCAGCAAGGGCGGGACTGAAGCTTTCTTT CASKGGTEAFF
TRBJ2-2 TRBV5-6 TRBD2 . TGTGCCAGCAGCCTGGGACTAGGTAGCGGGGAGCTGTTTTTT CASSLGLGSGELFF
TRBJ2-1 TRBV12-3/TRBV12-4 . many TGTGCCAGCAGGGGAAATGAGCAGTTCTTC CASRGNEQFF
TRBJ1-1 TRBV5-1 TRBD1 once TGCGCCAACAGCTTGGGTCCGGGACAGCTGAACACTGAAGCTTTCTTT CANSLGPGQLNTEAFF
TRBJ1-5 TRBV7-2 . many TGTGCCAGCAGCCCTCACCAGGCGGGAGGGGGTCAGCCCCAGCATTTT CASSPHQAGGGQPQHF
TRBJ2-3 TRBV6-5 TRBD2 . TGTGCCAGCAGTTACTCGAGTCTAGCGGGCACAGATACGCAGTATTTT CASSYSSLAGTDTQYF
TRBJ1-1 TRBV7-6 . few TGTGCCAGCAGGGATGAGGGAACTGAAGCTTTCTTT CASRDEGTEAFF
TRBJ1-2 TRBV10-2 . . TGCGCCAGCAGTGTTAATCTAGACTATGGCTACACCTTC CASSVNLDYGYTF
TRBJ2-1 TRBV7-9 . . TGTGCCAGCAGTGACAGTTCGGCGACTTACAATGAGCAGTTCTTC CASSDSSATYNEQFF
TRBJ2-7 TRBV12-3/TRBV12-4 . many TGTGCCAGCAGTTACAGCGACGAGCAGTACTTC CASSYSDEQYF
TRBJ2-2 TRBV7-6 TRBD1 few TGTGCCAGCAGCCTTGACAGGGGTGTCACCGGGGAGCTGTTTTTT CASSLDRGVTGELFF
TRBJ2-5 TRBV7-2 TRBD2 . TGTGCCAGCAGCACAGGACTAGTGGAGACCCAGTACTTC CASSTGLVETQYF
TRBJ2-5 TRBV4-1 . . TGCGCCAGCAGCCAAGGATCACGGGCCGGGGCGGGTGAGACCCAGTACTTC CASSQGSRAGAGETQYF
TRBJ2-5 TRBV6-4 TRBD2 . TGTGCCAGCAGTGAACGACTAGCGGGGGGGACCTCTCAAGAGACCCAGTACTTC CASSERLAGGTSQETQYF
TRBJ1-4 TRBV27 . . TGTGCCAGCAGTTTATCGTGGGGGAGTGAAAAACTGTTTTTT CASSLSWGSEKLFF
TRBJ1-1 TRBV11-2 . few TGTGCCAGCCCCGACCTCACGGACACTGAAGCTTTCTTT CASPDLTDTEAFF
TRBJ2-1 TRBV11-2 TRBD2 few TGTGCCAGCAGCGTAGCGGGCCGAACCTACAATGAGCAGTTCTTC CASSVAGRTYNEQFF
TRBJ2-7 TRBV20-1 . many TGCAGTGCTAGTGGGGGGCACTCCTACGAGCAGTACTTC CSASGGHSYEQYF
TRBJ2-1 TRBV2 . . TGTGCCTCCGAAGCGCAGTACAATGAGCAGTTCTTC CASEAQYNEQFF
TRBJ2-7 TRBV12-3/TRBV12-4 . few TGTGCCAGCAGTCCAACACTTCACGAGCAGTACTTC CASSPTLHEQYF
TRBJ2-2 TRBV6-2/TRBV6-3 . few TGTGCCAGCAGTCACTCCGGGGACACCGGGGAGCTGTTTTTT CASSHSGDTGELFF
TRBJ2-7 TRBV11-2 . . TGTGCCAGCAGCTTAGATAAGAACAGGGCAGGGTACGAGCAGTACTTC CASSLDKNRAGYEQYF
TRBJ2-2 TRBV27 TRBD2 . TGTGCCAGCAGTCCAGGGACTAGTTCCGGGGAGCTGTTTTTT CASSPGTSSGELFF